This record looks at one TCR beta chain sequence and its context. Germline CDR1 MNHEY, CDR2 SVGAGI. Trimming removed 6 bases from V and 3 bases from J, with 11 bases in between. CDR3 length equals 14 residues. This specimen belongs to a study of blood T cell repertoires in COVID-19. Background on the study: Spain, Italy and the United States supplied samples that represented acute and convalescent COVID-19. Sources were T cells, B-cell-depleted T cells, or PBMCs; the material itself was cDNA or gDNA.

Authors' data handling: Counts of nucleated cells, estimated from reference gene primer amplification, were obtained. Produced via immunoSEQ multiplex PCR; TCRdb's table is partial and in-frame only. That table gives V, J and clone size, and the DNA gave D and trimming. The top ten clones hold roughly 6.7% of a sample with about 300,000 clones, 89% of them seen once. Input material: peripheral blood. J is TRBJ1-4 and V is TRBV6-5; D remains ambiguous. The TCR was taken from a man younger than 30 who had recovered from COVID-19. CDR3 amino acids: CASSSGGSNEKLFF. In nucleotides, the CDR3 is TGTGCCAGCAGCTCGGGAGGTTCTAATGAAAAACTGTTTTTT.